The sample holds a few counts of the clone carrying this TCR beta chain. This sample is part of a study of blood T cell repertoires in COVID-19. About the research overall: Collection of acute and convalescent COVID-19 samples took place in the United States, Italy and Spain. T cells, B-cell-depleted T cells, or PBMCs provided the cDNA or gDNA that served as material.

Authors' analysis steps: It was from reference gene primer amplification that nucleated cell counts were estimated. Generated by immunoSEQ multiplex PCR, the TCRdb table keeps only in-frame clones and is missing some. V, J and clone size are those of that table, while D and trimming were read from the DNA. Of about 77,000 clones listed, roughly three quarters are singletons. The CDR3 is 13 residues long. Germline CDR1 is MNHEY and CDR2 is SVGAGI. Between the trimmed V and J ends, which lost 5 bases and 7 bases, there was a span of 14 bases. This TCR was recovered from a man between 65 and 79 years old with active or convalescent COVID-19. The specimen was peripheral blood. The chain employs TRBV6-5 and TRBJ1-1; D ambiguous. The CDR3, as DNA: TGTGCCAGCAGTCCAACTACCTCACTTGAAGCTTTCTTT. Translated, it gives CASSPTTSLEAFF.